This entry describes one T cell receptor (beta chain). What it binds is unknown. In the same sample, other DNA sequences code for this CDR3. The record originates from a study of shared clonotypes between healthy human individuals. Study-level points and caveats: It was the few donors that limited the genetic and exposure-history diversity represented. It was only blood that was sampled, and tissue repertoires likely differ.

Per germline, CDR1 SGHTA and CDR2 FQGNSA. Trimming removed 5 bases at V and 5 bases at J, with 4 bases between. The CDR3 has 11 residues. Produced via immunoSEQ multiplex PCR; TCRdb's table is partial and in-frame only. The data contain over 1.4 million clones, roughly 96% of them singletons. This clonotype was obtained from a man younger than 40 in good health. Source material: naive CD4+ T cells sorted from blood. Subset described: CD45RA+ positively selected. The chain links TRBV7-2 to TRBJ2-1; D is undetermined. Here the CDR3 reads CASSPHNEQFF. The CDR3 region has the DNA TGTGCCAGCAGCCCTCACAATGAGCAGTTCTTC.